The 29 T cell receptor beta chains below come from one sample, sequenced in a study of CDR3 diversity in severe acne. TCRdb itself ran the PCR reads through MiXCR, one entry per CDR3 protein. The table records approximately 97,000 distinct CDR3 sequences, roughly half of them present only once. The specimen was blood. The receptors stem from a male donor with acne.

The chain is built from TRBV15 and TRBJ2-5, with TRBD1 as a possible D gene (6 bases). CDR1 is LNHNV and CDR2 is YYDKDF in the germline V gene (reference sequence). Trimming took 1 base from V and 9 from J, leaving 15 bases between them. CDR3 length equals 14 residues. The CDR3 reads CATSRGTALNPQYF. In nucleotides, the CDR3 is TGTGCCACCAGCAGAGGGACAGCCTTGAATCCCCAGTACTTC. The full variable domain, with the rest looked up from reference TRBV15 and TRBJ2-5, is DAMVIQNPRYQVTQFGKPVTLSCSQTLNHNVMYWYQQKSSQAPKLLFHYYDKDFNNEADTPDNFQSRRPNTSFCFLDIRSPGLGDTAMYLCATSRGTALNPQYFGPGTRLLVL.

Ten or more counts support this clonotype. CDR3 sequence reads: CASSEFKSLNTEAFF. In nucleotides, the CDR3 is TGTGCCAGCAGTGAATTTAAGAGCCTGAACACTGAAGCTTTCTTT. This sequence joins TRBV25-1 and TRBJ1-1; D not certain. This CDR3 contains 15 residues. V was trimmed by 1 base and J by 0 bases, leaving 9 bases between them. Germline V gives CDR1 MGHDK, CDR2 SYGVNS.

This clonotype was observed at least ten times. The rearrangement uses TRBV5-1 and TRBJ1-2; tentatively, D is TRBD1 (5 bases). The CDR3 is made up of 14 amino acids. Germline CDR1 and CDR2: SGHRS and YFSETQ. V lost 3 bases and J 2 bases, leaving 11 bases between the germline ends. The CDR3 DNA sequence: TGCGCCAGCAGCTCCGGGACGAGCAACTATGGCTACACCTTC. It codes for CASSSGTSNYGYTF.

Sample share makes this clonotype medium-sized (0.01 to 0.1%). V gene TRBV6-5 combines with J gene TRBJ2-7, with D perhaps TRBD2 (7 bases). Per the germline V gene, CDR1 is MNHEY and CDR2 is SVGAGI. This CDR3 contains 14 residues. V lost 6 bases and J lost 7, with 19 bases in between. The chain's CDR3 is CASSRGGSLLEQYF. In nucleotides, the CDR3 is TGTGCCAGCAGCCGCGGGGGCAGCCTACTAGAGCAGTACTTC.

This clonotype was seen only once. This chain connects TRBV29-1 to TRBJ1-2; 8 nucleotides agree with TRBD1. The CDR3 consists of 13 residues. Germline V gene lookup returns CDR1 SQVTM and CDR2 ANQGSEA. V was pared by 5 bases and J by 3 bases, with 5 bases of the junction left unmatched. The CDR3 coding sequence is TGCAGCGTTAGAGGACAGGGTGACTATGGCTACACCTTC. It specifies CSVRGQGDYGYTF.

The chain is built from TRBV29-1 and TRBJ1-1; D is perhaps TRBD1 (6 bases). The germline CDR1 and CDR2 sequences are SQVTM and ANQGSEA. The CDR3 length is 12 residues. V was trimmed by 8 bases and J by 8 bases, leaving 18 bases between them. CDR3 in amino acids: CSSEGGEGEAFF. In DNA, the CDR3 is TGCAGCTCCGAGGGGGGGGAAGGGGAAGCTTTCTTT.

In regard to this clonotype: The germline gene is not matched at one end of the junction; a read error may be the cause. The chain recombines TRBV5-1 with TRBJ1-3; D is perhaps TRBD1 (5 bases). CDR1 and CDR2 from the germline V gene are SGHRS and YFSETQ. This CDR3 spans 15 amino acids. Here the CDR3 reads CASSRDPASGNTIYF. DNA for the CDR3: TGTGCCAGCAGCCGGGACCCCGCCTCTGGAAACACCATATATTTT. The full variable domain, rest sourced from reference TRBV5-1 and TRBJ1-3, is KAGVTQTPRYLIKTRGQQVTLSCSPISGHRSVSWYQQTPGQGLQFLFEYFSETQRNKGNFPGRFSGRQFSNSRSEMNVSTLELGDSALYLCASSRDPASGNTIYFGEGSWLTVV.

V usage is TRBV7-2 and J usage is TRBJ1-2; D may be TRBD1 (5 bases). CDR3 length: 12 residues. Germline assignment: CDR1 SGHTA and CDR2 FQGNSA. The V end was cut by 2 bases, the J end by 10 bases, with 11 bases between. For the CDR3, the DNA is TGTGCCAGCAGCTTATTGGGACGGTACTACACCTTC. It specifies CASSLLGRYYTF.

The chain combines TRBV7-9 with TRBJ2-7; TRBD1 aligns across 8 bases. The CDR3 runs to 14 residues. V gave up 5 bases and J gave up 3 bases; unmatched junction bases: 6. The germline V gene encodes CDR1 SEHNR and CDR2 FQNEAQ (reference sequence). CDR3 DNA sequence: TGTGCCAGCAGCCCTTCGACAGGGGTCTACGAGCAGTACTTC. Its protein product is CASSPSTGVYEQYF.

This chain uses TRBV20-1 with TRBJ2-2; TRBD2 is a possible D gene (6 bases). The germline CDR1 and CDR2 sequences are DFQATT and SNEGSKA (reference sequence). With 6 bases removed from V and 2 bases from J, the gap between germline ends came to 13 bases. This CDR3 is 14 amino acids long. Written as DNA, the CDR3 is TGCAGTGCCCGCACGGACTATAACACCGGGGAGCTGTTTTTT. The encoded protein is CSARTDYNTGELFF.

The table lists this clonotype with many counts. The chain links TRBV10-3 to TRBJ2-1; 8 nucleotides match TRBD2. The CDR3 is made up of 15 amino acids. CDR1 and CDR2 (germline): ENHRY, SYGVKD. With 3 bases clipped from V and 3 bases from J, the junction kept 4 bases outside the gene matches. CDR3 DNA sequence: TGTGCCATCAGTGAAGCGGGACTAGACTACAATGAGCAGTTCTTC. It is translated as CAISEAGLDYNEQFF.

As for this clonotype: A much more abundant neighbour one base away suggests this may be a read error. V and J are TRBV29-1 and TRBJ2-1; 7 bases line up with TRBD2. The CDR3 is made up of 15 amino acids. Looked up from germline, CDR1 is SQVTM and CDR2 is ANQGSEA. CDR3 DNA: TGCAGAATCCCAAATGCCCGCATTCCGGCGGGAGTGCCGTTCTTC. Translation: CRIPNARIPAGVPFF.

This clonotype was observed many times. The chain links TRBV20-1 to TRBJ2-7; 9 positions match TRBD1. The CDR3 runs 13 residues. The germline V gene encodes CDR1 DFQATT and CDR2 SNEGSKA (reference sequence). V was pared by 6 bases and J by 5 bases, with 8 bases of the junction left unmatched. DNA of the CDR3: TGCAGTGCCGGGACAGGGAAACGCAACGAGCAGTACTTC. Encoded protein: CSAGTGKRNEQYF.

This clonotype was counted many times. The chain recombines TRBV4-3 with TRBJ2-7; D not certain. Trimming took off 10 bases at V and 0 bases at J, with 16 bases between the two ends. The germline V gene encodes CDR1 LGHNA and CDR2 YSLEER. The CDR3 has 14 amino acids. The CDR3 DNA reads TGCGCCACCCGAGCCGGCGTCACCTCCTACGAGCAGTACTTC. It specifies CATRAGVTSYEQYF.

In its sample, this clonotype was seen a few times. V is TRBV9 and J is TRBJ2-2; 15 positions agree with TRBD2. Germline CDR1 SGDLS, CDR2 YYNGEE. With 3 bases clipped from V and 11 bases from J, the junction kept 5 bases outside the gene matches. The CDR3 spans 15 residues. This CDR3 is CASSGTSGGVGELFF. The CDR3 region has the DNA TGTGCCAGCAGCGGGACTAGCGGGGGGGTCGGCGAGCTGTTTTTT.

This sequence joins TRBV10-2 and TRBJ2-5, with 9 bases fitting TRBD2. With V trimmed by 3 bases and J by 3 bases, 5 bases remained unmatched. Germline V lookup: CDR1 WSHSY, CDR2 SAAADI. The CDR3 covers 15 residues. The CDR3 coding sequence is TGCGCCAGCAGTGATGGTCTAGCGGGGAAAGAGACCCAGTACTTC. Its protein product is CASSDGLAGKETQYF.

This clonotype was counted between two and nine times. The chain recombines TRBV27 with TRBJ2-7; D gene unclear. This CDR3 is built from 14 residues. V gave up 6 bases and J gave up 0 bases, with 12 bases separating them. Germline CDR1 and CDR2: MNHEY and SMNVEV (reference sequence). The CDR3 DNA follows: TGTGCCAGCAGGAGTCCCGGAAGCTCCTACGAGCAGTACTTC. Translating it yields CASRSPGSSYEQYF.

This clonotype was seen a single time. The V and J genes are TRBV20-1 and TRBJ1-2; the D gene is possibly TRBD1 (6 bases). Germline lookup yields CDR1 DFQATT and CDR2 SNEGSKA (reference sequence). This CDR3 has 14 amino acids. The V end was cut by 0 bases, the J end by 3 bases, with 11 bases between. DNA of the CDR3: TGCAGTGCTAGAGATCCTAACAGGGACTATGGCTACACCTTC. Amino acids: CSARDPNRDYGYTF.

This clonotype was recorded only once. CDR3 residues: CASTADPNYGYTF. The CDR3 DNA follows: TGTGCCAGCACCGCAGACCCCAACTATGGCTACACCTTC. The chain couples TRBV7-9 to TRBJ1-2; D is unclear. The CDR3 is 13 amino acids. CDR1 is SEHNR, CDR2 FQNEAQ, per germline (reference sequence). V was trimmed by 7 bases and J by 2 bases, leaving 11 bases between them.

To note about this clonotype: Being one base from a much bigger clone, this may be a read error. The CDR3 end shows no conserved phenylalanine or tryptophan, and so a read error is likely. V usage is TRBV10-1 and J usage is TRBJ2-1, with D perhaps matching TRBD2 (6 bases). The CDR3 has 13 amino acids. Germline V CDR1 and CDR2: WNHNN, SYGVQD (reference sequence). With 4 bases removed from V and 9 bases from J, the gap between germline ends came to 13 bases. CDR3 loop: CASSVGGMVEQFS. The DNA of the CDR3 is TGCGCCAGCAGTGTAGGCGGGATGGTTGAGCAGTTCTCC.

The chain is built from TRBV29-1 and TRBJ2-7; a possible D gene is TRBD1 (5 bases). V dropped 4 bases and J dropped 3 bases, with 16 bases sitting between them. The CDR3 is 14 residues long. Germline V gives CDR1 SQVTM, CDR2 ANQGSEA. CDR3 loop: CSVVLAGKSYEQYF. CDR3 sequence (DNA): TGCAGCGTTGTCTTAGCAGGGAAGAGCTACGAGCAGTACTTC.

Regarding this clonotype: A junction boundary mismatches the germline segment, possibly from a read error. This chain joins TRBV11-2 and TRBJ2-5; TRBD2 is a possible D gene (5 bases). CDR3 size: 11 residues. Germline-derived CDR1 and CDR2 are SGHAT and FQNNGV. CDR3 bases: TGTGCCAGCACCAAGGGAGAGACCCGGTACTTC. Protein sequence: CASTKGETRYF. Drawing the rest from reference TRBV11-2 and TRBJ2-5, the complete variable domain is EAGVAQSPRYKIIEKRQSVAFWCNPISGHATLYWYQQILGQGPKLLIQFQNNGVVDDSQLPKDRFSAERLKGVDSTLKIQPAKLEDSAVYLCASTKGETRYFGPGTRLLVL.

This clonotype was recorded many times. The chain combines TRBV7-6 with TRBJ1-1; D is uncertain. V was pared by 4 bases and J by 0 bases, with 6 bases between. Germline CDR1 and CDR2: SGHVS and FNYEAQ. The CDR3 is 13 residues long. The CDR3: CASSWGMNTEAFF. For the CDR3, the DNA is TGTGCCAGCAGCTGGGGTATGAACACTGAAGCTTTCTTT.

The rearrangement uses TRBV10-3 and TRBJ1-5; D may be TRBD1 (5 bases). V gave up 3 bases and J gave up 7 bases, with 13 bases separating them. There are 14 residues in the CDR3. The germline V gene has CDR1 ENHRY and CDR2 SYGVKD. The CDR3 DNA is TGTGCCATCAGTGACCCTCGGGGGGGACAGCCCCAGCATTTT. It yields the protein CAISDPRGGQPQHF.

Many counts were recorded for this clonotype. J is TRBJ1-2 and V is TRBV7-3; D is ambiguous. The germline gives CDR1 SGHTA, CDR2 FQGTGA. This CDR3 has 13 residues. Between the trimmed V and J ends, which lost 0 bases and 8 bases, there was a span of 10 bases. The CDR3 loop is CASSLTSTGGYTF. The CDR3 coding sequence is TGTGCCAGCAGCTTAACGTCTACGGGCGGCTACACCTTC.

The V call is TRBV20-1, the J call TRBJ1-2, with a weak D call TRBD1 (6 bases). The CDR3 loop spans 12 amino acids. Deletions cut 2 bases from V and 7 bases from J, with 11 bases between. CDR1 and CDR2 from the germline V gene are DFQATT and SNEGSKA (reference sequence). The CDR3 sequence: CSARRGRGGYTF. CDR3 coding DNA: TGCAGTGCTAGACGGGGGCGTGGTGGCTACACCTTC.

Many counts were recorded for this clonotype. The rearrangement joins TRBV5-1 to TRBJ2-3; D remains ambiguous. This CDR3 is built from 12 residues. Per germline, CDR1 SGHRS and CDR2 YFSETQ. V lost 2 bases and J lost 4, with 5 bases in between. The CDR3 sequence is CASSFSADTQYF. The DNA of the CDR3 is TGCGCCAGCAGCTTTTCAGCAGATACGCAGTATTTT.

This clonotype was picked up one time. The chain carries TRBV25-1 and TRBJ1-6, with D possibly TRBD1 on 6 matching bases. Germline CDR1 is MGHDK and CDR2 is SYGVNS. Trimming took off 3 bases at V and 4 bases at J, with 13 bases between the two ends. The CDR3 is made up of 16 amino acids. The DNA of the CDR3 is TGTGCCAGCAGTGATGGGGGCCCCTTTTATAATTCACCCCTCCACTTT. This encodes CASSDGGPFYNSPLHF.

Note on this clonotype: This could be a read error, since a much larger clone is one nucleotide away. This chain connects TRBV29-1 to TRBJ1-5, with D possibly TRBD1 on 5 matching bases. The V end was cut by 5 bases, the J end by 2 bases, with 19 bases between. The CDR3 is made up of 16 amino acids. The germline gives CDR1 SQVTM, CDR2 ANQGSEA. The CDR3 spells CSVTYGRGMGNQPQHF. The CDR3, as DNA: TGCAGCGTTACTTATGGGAGGGGTATGGGCAATCAGCCCCAGCATTTT. Drawing the rest from reference TRBV29-1 and TRBJ1-5, the complete variable domain is SAVISQKPSRDICQRGTSLTIQCQVDSQVTMMFWYRQQPGQSLTLIATANQGSEATYESGFVIDKFPISRPNLTFSTLTVSNMSPEDSSIYLCSVTYGRGMGNQPQHFGDGTRLSIL.